This is a list of T cell receptor beta chains from one sample in a study of blood T cell repertoires in COVID-19. TCRdb's copy holds only in-frame clones and misses some; the assay was immunoSEQ multiplex PCR. The table lists roughly 190,000 clones, approximately 81% of them singletons. Sequenced sample: peripheral blood. These receptors came from a human donor in a cohort sampled during active COVID-19. CDR3s include the opening cysteine and the closing phenylalanine or tryptophan. The D gene is left open where the match is weak. Only some rows state a clone size, as once, few, many or a class for expanded clones.

clone_size: NA; j_call: TRBJ1-2; v_call: TRBV24-1; d_call: NA; cdr3_aa: CATSRAGLAGYTF; cdr3_nt: TGTGCCACCAGCCGGGCGGGGTTGGCTGGCTACACCTTC
clone_size: NA; j_call: TRBJ2-2; v_call: TRBV5-6; d_call: NA; cdr3_aa: CASSLQGTNTGELFF; cdr3_nt: TGTGCCAGCAGCTTACAGGGGACTAACACCGGGGAGCTGTTTTTT
clone_size: NA; j_call: TRBJ2-2; v_call: TRBV2; d_call: NA; cdr3_aa: CASSEGQAGELFF; cdr3_nt: TGTGCCAGCAGTGAAGGACAGGCCGGGGAGCTGTTTTTT
clone_size: once; j_call: TRBJ1-1; v_call: TRBV7-9; d_call: NA; cdr3_aa: CASSLLPVYRANTEAFF; cdr3_nt: TGTGCCAGCAGCTTACTCCCCGTATATCGCGCGAACACTGAAGCTTTCTTT
clone_size: NA; j_call: TRBJ1-2; v_call: TRBV19; d_call: NA; cdr3_aa: CASSIDSQLYGYTF; cdr3_nt: TGTGCCAGTAGTATTGACAGTCAGCTCTATGGCTACACCTTC
clone_size: once; j_call: TRBJ1-1; v_call: TRBV5-4; d_call: NA; cdr3_aa: CASRPQRSQNTEAFF; cdr3_nt: TGTGCCAGCAGACCACAGAGAAGTCAGAACACTGAAGCTTTCTTT
clone_size: NA; j_call: TRBJ2-3; v_call: TRBV29-1; d_call: TRBD1; cdr3_aa: CSQTDRNTDTQYF; cdr3_nt: TGCAGCCAGACGGACAGGAACACAGATACGCAGTATTTT
clone_size: NA; j_call: TRBJ2-1; v_call: TRBV5-1; d_call: TRBD2; cdr3_aa: CASSLGLAGPLGWQFF; cdr3_nt: TGCGCCAGCAGCTTGGGTCTAGCGGGGCCTTTGGGTTGGCAGTTCTTC
clone_size: NA; j_call: TRBJ1-5; v_call: TRBV29-1; d_call: TRBD1; cdr3_aa: CSVRDQGDQPQHF; cdr3_nt: TGCAGCGTCCGCGACCAGGGGGATCAGCCCCAGCATTTT
clone_size: NA; j_call: TRBJ2-1; v_call: TRBV9; d_call: NA; cdr3_aa: CASSVGMAGPSYNEQFF; cdr3_nt: TGTGCCAGCAGCGTCGGGATGGCGGGACCCTCTTACAATGAGCAGTTCTTC
clone_size: NA; j_call: TRBJ1-1; v_call: TRBV6-4; d_call: TRBD1; cdr3_aa: CASSRDRGAYGTEAFF; cdr3_nt: TGTGCCAGCAGCCGGGACAGGGGGGCCTACGGCACTGAAGCTTTCTTT